The present TCR beta chain was sequenced within a study of blood T cells in healthy people across ages. Overall study context: Using template switching, researchers captured about one barcoded beta molecule for each two T cells.

About this clonotype itself: Its antigen is as yet unknown.

A second roughly 6 to 12 cycle PCR used barcoded and J-beta primers. TCRdb used MiXCR to reprocess the 5' RACE reads, holding one entry per CDR3 protein. This table holds about 1,400,000 distinct CDR3 sequences, 42% found once. Study findings and constraints: Any conclusive comparison of naive versus antigen-experienced cells was prevented by using unsorted PBMCs. TCR beta diversity, measured per million T cells, fell in a roughly linear way with age. The long-lived group displayed more naive CD4+ cells, plus higher diversity, than the aged donors did.

What was sequenced was blood. The source of this sequence is a woman in her late teens or twenties in good health.

For the CDR3, the DNA is TGTGCCAGCAGCGCTGCAAGCGGGACAGGGAGGCACACTGAAGCTTTCTTT. Translated: CASSAASGTGRHTEAFF. The chain couples TRBV9 to TRBJ1-1; 9 nucleotides line up with TRBD1. The CDR3 consists of 17 residues. Germline assignment: CDR1 SGDLS and CDR2 YYNGEE. The trim removed 3 bases at V and 3 bases at J, leaving 12 bases unmatched.